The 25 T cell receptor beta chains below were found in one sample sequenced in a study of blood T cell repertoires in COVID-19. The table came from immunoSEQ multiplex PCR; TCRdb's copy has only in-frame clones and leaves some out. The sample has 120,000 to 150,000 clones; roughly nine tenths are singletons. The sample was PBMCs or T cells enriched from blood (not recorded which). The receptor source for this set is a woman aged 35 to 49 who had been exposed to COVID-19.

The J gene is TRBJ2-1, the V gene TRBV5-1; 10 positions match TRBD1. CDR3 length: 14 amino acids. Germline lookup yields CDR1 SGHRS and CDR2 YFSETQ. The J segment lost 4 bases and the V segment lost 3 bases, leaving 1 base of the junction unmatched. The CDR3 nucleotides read TGCGCCAGCAGCTGGGGACAGGGGTACAATGAGCAGTTCTTC. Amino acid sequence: CASSWGQGYNEQFF.

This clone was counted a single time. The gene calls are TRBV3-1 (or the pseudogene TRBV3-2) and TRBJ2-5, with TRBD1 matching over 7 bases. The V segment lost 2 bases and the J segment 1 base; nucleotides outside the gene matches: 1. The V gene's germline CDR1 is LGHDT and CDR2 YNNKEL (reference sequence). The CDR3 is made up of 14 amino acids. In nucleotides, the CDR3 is TGTGCCAGCAGCCAAAGACAGGGCCAAGAGACCCAGTACTTC. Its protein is CASSQRQGQETQYF.

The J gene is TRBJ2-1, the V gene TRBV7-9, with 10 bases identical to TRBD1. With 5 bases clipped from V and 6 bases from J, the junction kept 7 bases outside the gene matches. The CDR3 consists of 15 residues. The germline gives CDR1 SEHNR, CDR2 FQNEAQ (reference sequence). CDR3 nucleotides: TGTGCCAGCAGCCCACCGGACAGGGGGAGCAATGAGCAGTTCTTC. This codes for CASSPPDRGSNEQFF.

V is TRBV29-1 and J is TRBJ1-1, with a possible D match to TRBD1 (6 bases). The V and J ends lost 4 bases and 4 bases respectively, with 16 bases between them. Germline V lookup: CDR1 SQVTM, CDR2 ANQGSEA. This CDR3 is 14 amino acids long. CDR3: CSVGGGRGGTEAFF. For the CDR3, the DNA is TGCAGCGTTGGCGGGGGGCGAGGCGGCACTGAAGCTTTCTTT.

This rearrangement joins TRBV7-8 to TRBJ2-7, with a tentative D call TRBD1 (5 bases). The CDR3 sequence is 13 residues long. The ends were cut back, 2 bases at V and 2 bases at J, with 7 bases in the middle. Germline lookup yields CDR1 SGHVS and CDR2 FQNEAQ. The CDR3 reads CASSLKGAYEQYF. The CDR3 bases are TGTGCCAGCAGCTTAAAAGGGGCCTACGAGCAGTACTTC.

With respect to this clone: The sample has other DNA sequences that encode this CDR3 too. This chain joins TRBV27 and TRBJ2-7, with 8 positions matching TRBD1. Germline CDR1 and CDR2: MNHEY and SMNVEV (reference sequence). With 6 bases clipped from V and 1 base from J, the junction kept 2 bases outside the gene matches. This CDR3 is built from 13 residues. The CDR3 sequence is CASRRQGSYEQYF. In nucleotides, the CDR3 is TGTGCCAGCAGACGACAGGGGTCCTACGAGCAGTACTTC.

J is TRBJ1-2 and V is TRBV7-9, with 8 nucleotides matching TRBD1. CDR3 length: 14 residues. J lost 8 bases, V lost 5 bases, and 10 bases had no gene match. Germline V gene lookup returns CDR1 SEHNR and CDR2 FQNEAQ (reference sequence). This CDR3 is CASSKLDREGGYTF. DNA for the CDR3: TGTGCCAGCAGCAAGTTGGACAGGGAGGGCGGCTACACCTTC. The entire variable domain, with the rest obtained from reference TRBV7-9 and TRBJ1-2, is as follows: DTGVSQNPRHKITKRGQNVTFRCDPISEHNRLYWYRQTLGQGPEFLTYFQNEAQLEKSRLLSDRFSAERPKGSFSTLEIQRTEQGDSAMYLCASSKLDREGGYTFGSGTRLTVV.

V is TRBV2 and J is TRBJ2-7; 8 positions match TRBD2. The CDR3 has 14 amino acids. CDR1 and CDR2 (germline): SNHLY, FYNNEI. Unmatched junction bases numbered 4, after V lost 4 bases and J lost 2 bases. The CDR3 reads CASSADGRAYEQYF. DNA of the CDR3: TGTGCCAGCAGTGCGGACGGGAGGGCCTACGAGCAGTACTTC. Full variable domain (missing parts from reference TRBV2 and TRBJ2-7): EPEVTQTPSHQVTQMGQEVILRCVPISNHLYFYWYRQILGQKVEFLVSFYNNEISEKSEIFDDQFSVERPDGSNFTLKIRSTKLEDSAMYFCASSADGRAYEQYFGPGTRLTVT.

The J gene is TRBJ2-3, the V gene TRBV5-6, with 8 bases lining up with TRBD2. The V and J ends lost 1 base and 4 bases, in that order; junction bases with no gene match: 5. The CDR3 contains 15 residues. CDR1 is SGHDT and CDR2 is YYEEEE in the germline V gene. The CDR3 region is CASSLRAGVADTQYF. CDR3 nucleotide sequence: TGTGCCAGCAGCTTGAGAGCGGGAGTGGCAGATACGCAGTATTTT. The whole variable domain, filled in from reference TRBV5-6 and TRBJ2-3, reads DAGVTQSPTHLIKTRGQQVTLRCSPKSGHDTVSWYQQALGQGPQFIFQYYEEEERQRGNFPDRFSGHQFPNYSSELNVNALLLGDSALYLCASSLRAGVADTQYFGPGTRLTVL.

CDR3: CASSLRTGRGTDTQYF. The DNA of the CDR3 is TGTGCCAGCAGCTTAAGGACAGGCCGTGGCACAGATACGCAGTATTTT. V is TRBV7-3 and J is TRBJ2-3; 7 bases line up with TRBD1. Germline CDR1 is SGHTA and CDR2 is FQGTGA. Trimming cost V 1 base and J 1 base; bases outside gene matches: 5. The CDR3 sequence is 16 residues long.

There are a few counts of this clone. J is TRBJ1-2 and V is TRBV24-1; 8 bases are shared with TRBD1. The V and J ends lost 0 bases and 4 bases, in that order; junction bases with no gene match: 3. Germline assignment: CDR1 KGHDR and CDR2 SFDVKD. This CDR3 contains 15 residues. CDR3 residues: CATSDLRGQGYGYTF. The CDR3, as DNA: TGTGCCACCAGTGATTTGCGAGGACAGGGCTATGGCTACACCTTC.

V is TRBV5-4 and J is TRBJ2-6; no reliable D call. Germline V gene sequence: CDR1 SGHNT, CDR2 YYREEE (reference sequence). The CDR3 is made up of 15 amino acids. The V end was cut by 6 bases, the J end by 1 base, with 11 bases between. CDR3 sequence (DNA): TGTGCCAGCACCCCAACACCGTCTGGGGCCAACGTCCTGACTTTC. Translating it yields CASTPTPSGANVLTF.

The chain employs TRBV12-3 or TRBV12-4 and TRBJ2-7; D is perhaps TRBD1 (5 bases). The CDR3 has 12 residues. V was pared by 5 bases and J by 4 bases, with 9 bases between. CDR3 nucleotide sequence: TGTGCCAGCAGTCCGGACACATACGAGCAGTACTTC. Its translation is CASSPDTYEQYF.

The CDR3 is CASSSAGTTDTQYF. The DNA for the CDR3 is TGTGCCAGCAGTTCTGCGGGGACCACAGATACGCAGTATTTT. This chain uses TRBV6-5 with TRBJ2-3; a weak D match, TRBD2 (6 bases). The ends were cut back, 4 bases at V and 2 bases at J, with 10 bases in the middle. CDR3 length: 14 residues. The germline V gene encodes CDR1 MNHEY and CDR2 SVGAGI.

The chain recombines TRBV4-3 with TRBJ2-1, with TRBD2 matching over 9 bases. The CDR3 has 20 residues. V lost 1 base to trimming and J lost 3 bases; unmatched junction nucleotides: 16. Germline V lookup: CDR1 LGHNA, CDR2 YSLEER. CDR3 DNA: TGCGCCAGCAGCCAAGGGAAGGCTAGCGGGATTATTTCTCGCTACAATGAGCAGTTCTTC. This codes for CASSQGKASGIISRYNEQFF.

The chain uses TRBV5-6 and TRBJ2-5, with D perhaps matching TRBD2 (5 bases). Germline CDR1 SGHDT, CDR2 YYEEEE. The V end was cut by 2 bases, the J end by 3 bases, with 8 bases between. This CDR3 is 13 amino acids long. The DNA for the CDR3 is TGTGCCAGCAGCTTCCCGGGGAAAGAGACCCAGTACTTC. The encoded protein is CASSFPGKETQYF.

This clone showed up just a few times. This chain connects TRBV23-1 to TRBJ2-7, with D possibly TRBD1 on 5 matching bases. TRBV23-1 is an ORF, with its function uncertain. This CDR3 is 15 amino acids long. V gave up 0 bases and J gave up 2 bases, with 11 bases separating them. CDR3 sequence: CASSQSGHPPYEQYF. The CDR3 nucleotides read TGCGCCAGCAGTCAATCTGGACACCCACCCTACGAGCAGTACTTC.

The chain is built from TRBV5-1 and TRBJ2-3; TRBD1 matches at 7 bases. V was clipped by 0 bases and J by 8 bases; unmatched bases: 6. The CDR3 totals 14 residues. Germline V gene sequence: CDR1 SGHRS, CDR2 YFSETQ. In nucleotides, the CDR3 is TGCGCCAGCAGCTTGGGGGACCGGGACAGTACGCAGTATTTT. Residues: CASSLGDRDSTQYF.

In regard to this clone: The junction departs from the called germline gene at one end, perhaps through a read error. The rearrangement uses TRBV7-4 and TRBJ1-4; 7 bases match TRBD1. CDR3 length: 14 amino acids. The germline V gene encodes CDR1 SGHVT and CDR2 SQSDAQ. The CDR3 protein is CASSLDRVDEKLFF. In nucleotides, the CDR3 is TGTGCCAGCAGTTTAGACAGGGTGGATGAAAAACTGTTTTTT. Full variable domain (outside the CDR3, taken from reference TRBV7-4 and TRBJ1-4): GAGVSQSPRYKVAKRGRDVALRCDSISGHVTLYWYRQTLGQGSEVLTYSQSDAQRDKSGRPSGRFSAERPERSVSTLKIQRTEQGDSAVYLCASSLDRVDEKLFFGSGTQLSVL.

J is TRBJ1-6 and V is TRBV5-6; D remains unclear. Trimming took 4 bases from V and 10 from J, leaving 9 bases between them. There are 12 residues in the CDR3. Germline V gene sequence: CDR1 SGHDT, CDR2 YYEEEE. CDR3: CASSLPTSPLHF. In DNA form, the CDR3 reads TGTGCCAGCAGCCTGCCAACATCACCCCTCCACTTT.

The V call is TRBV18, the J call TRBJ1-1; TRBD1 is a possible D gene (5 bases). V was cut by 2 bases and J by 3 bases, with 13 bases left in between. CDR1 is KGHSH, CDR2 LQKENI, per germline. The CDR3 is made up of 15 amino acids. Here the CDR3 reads CASSPSSRVDTEAFF. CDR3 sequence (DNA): TGTGCCAGCTCACCATCGTCCAGGGTGGACACTGAAGCTTTCTTT.

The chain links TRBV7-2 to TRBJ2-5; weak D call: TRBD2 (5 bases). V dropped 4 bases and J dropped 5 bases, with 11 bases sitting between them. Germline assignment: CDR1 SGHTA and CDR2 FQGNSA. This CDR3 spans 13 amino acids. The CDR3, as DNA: TGTGCCAGCAGCTCGAGGGTGGGGGAGACCCAGTACTTC. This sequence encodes CASSSRVGETQYF.

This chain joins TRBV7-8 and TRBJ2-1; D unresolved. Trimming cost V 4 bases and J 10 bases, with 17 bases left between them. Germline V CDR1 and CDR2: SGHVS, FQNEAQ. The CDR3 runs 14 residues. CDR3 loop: CASSSLPVAREQFF. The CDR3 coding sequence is TGTGCCAGCAGCTCATTGCCTGTGGCGAGGGAGCAGTTCTTC.

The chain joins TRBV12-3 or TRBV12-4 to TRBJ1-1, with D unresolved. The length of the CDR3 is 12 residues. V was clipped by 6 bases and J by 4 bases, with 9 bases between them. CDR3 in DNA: TGTGCCAGCAGAGTCGGGAGCACTGAAGCTTTCTTT. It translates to CASRVGSTEAFF.

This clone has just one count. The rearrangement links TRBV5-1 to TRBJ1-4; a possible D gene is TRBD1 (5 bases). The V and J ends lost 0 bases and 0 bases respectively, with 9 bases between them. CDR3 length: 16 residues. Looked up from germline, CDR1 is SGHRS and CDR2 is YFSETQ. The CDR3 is CASSLAPTATNEKLFF. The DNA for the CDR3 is TGCGCCAGCAGCTTGGCCCCGACAGCAACTAATGAAAAACTGTTTTTT.